This T cell receptor (beta chain) comes out of a study of T-cell reconstitution after alpha-beta-depleted transplantation in children (TCRdb year 2016). Notes on the research overall: Using TCR repertoire profiling, the study followed T-cell immune reconstitution in a quantitative way in children after TCRalphabeta/CD19-depleted allogeneic hematopoietic cell transplantation.

Including cysteine and phenylalanine, the CDR3 has 14 amino acids. CDR3 DNA is the only sequence kept; it has 42 bases, read in frame from the first base. V sheds 6 bases and J sheds 3 bases, leaving 13 bases between their ends. CDR1 and CDR2 were assigned from the germline V gene as ENHRY and SYGVKD. The protocol used for the library was PCR. Data came from an Illumina HiSeq 2500. To normalize quantification of the TCRbeta repertoire, the TCR libraries were built with molecular barcoding that relied on unique molecular identifiers. TCRdb trimmed public reads at Q25 via fastp, called clones via MiXCR and kept in-frame beta chains. Here each entry gathers all rows of one CDR3 protein and keeps the most common genes and DNA. The sample has 200,000 to 250,000 distinct CDR3 sequences on record, about 25% of them singletons. Of the sample, less than 3.5% falls within the top ten clones. This clonotype showed up many times. The specificity of this receptor is unknown. The sample holds no much larger clone one base away, and base qualities are not on file.

The full study reports these points: The frequencies of hyperexpanded clones fell over the following months, and after one year, T-cell counts and TCRbeta diversity were mostly attributed to newly produced T cells. The high TCRbeta diversity at day 60 in some patients was ascribed to recipient T cells and intrathymic progenitors that had survived conditioning. About two months after transplant, the apparently early recovery of alphabetaT-cell counts reportedly depended on just several hundred clones that had expanded rapidly and came from non-depleted graft cells.

In the paper's terms, the treatment or condition label means: allogeneic hematopoietic cell transplantation with graft depleted of TCRalphabeta T cells and CD19 B cells. Transplant recipients were children who received TCRalphabeta/CD19-depleted allogeneic hematopoietic cell grafts. The specimen comprised PBMCs, sampled before TCRalphabeta/CD19-depleted stem cell transplant. The clonotype originates from a girl aged 2 to 9 with Fanconi anemia, due to receive a stem cell transplant. This chain joins TRBV10-3 to TRBJ2-3; no confident D gene assignment can be made. The CDR3 amino acid sequence is: CAISRDGVTDTQYF. The bases read TGTGCCATCAGCCGAGATGGTGTGACAGATACGCAGTATTTT.